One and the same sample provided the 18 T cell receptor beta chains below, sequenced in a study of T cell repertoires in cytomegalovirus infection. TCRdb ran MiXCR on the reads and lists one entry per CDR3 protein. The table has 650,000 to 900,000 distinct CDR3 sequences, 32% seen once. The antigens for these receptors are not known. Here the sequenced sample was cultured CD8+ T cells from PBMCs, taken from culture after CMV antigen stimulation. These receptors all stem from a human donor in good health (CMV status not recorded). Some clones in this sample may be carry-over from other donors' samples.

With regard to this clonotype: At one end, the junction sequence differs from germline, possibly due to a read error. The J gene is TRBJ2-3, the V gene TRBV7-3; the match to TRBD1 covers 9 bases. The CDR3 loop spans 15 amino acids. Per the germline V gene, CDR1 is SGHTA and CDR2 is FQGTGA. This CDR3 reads CANSPSDRGWDTQYF. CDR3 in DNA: TGTGCCAACAGCCCCTCGGACAGGGGATGGGATACGCAGTATTTT.

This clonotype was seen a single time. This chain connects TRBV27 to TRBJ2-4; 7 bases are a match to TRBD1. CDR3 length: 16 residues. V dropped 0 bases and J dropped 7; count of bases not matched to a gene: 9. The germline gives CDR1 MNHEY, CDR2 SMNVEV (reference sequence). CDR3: CASSLSSPPTGNIQYF. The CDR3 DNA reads TGTGCCAGCAGTTTATCGTCCCCACCGACAGGGAACATTCAGTACTTC.

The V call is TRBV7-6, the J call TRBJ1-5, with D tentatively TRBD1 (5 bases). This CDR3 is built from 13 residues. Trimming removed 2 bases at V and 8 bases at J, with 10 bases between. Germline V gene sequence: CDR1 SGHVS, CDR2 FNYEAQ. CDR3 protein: CASSLTKGKPQHF. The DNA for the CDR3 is TGTGCCAGCAGCTTAACAAAGGGGAAGCCCCAGCATTTT.

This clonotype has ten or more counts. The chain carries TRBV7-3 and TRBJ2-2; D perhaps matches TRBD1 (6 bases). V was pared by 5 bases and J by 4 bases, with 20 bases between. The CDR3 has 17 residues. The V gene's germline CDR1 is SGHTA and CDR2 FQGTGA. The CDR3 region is CASSALGAASGTGELFF. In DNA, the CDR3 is TGTGCCAGCAGCGCCCTGGGGGCCGCGTCGGGCACCGGGGAGCTGTTTTTT.

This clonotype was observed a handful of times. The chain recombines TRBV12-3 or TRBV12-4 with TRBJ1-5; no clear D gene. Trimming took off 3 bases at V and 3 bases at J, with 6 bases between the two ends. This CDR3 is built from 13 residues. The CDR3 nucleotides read TGTGCCAGCAGTTTTCGGGTCAATCAGCCCCAGCATTTT. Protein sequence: CASSFRVNQPQHF.

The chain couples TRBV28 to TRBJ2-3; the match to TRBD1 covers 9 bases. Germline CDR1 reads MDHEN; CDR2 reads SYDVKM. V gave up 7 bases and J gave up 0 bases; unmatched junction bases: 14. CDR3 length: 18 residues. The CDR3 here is CASTRQGESTFSTDTQYF. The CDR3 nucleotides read TGTGCCAGCACCCGACAGGGGGAGAGTACCTTCAGCACAGATACGCAGTATTTT. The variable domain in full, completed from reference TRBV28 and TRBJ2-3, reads DVKVTQSSRYLVKRTGEKVFLECVQDMDHENMFWYRQDPGLGLRLIYFSYDVKMKEKGDIPEGYSVSREKKERFSLILESASTNQTSMYLCASTRQGESTFSTDTQYFGPGTRLTVL.

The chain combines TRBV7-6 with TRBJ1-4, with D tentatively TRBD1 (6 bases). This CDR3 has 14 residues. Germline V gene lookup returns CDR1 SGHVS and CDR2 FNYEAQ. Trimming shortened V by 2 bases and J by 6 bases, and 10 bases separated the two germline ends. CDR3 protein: CASSLQGLDEKLFF. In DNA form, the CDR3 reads TGTGCCAGCAGCTTACAGGGGCTGGATGAAAAACTGTTTTTT.

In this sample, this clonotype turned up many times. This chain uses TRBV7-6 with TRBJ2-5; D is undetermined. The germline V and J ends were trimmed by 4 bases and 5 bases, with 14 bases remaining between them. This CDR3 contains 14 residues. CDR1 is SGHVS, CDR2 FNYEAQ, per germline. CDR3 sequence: CASSSRRPRETQYF. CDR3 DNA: TGTGCCAGCAGCTCCCGACGGCCCAGGGAGACCCAGTACTTC. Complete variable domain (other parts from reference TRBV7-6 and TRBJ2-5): GAGVSQSPRYKVTKRGQDVALRCDPISGHVSLYWYRQALGQGPEFLTYFNYEAQQDKSGLPNDRFSAERPEGSISTLTIQRTEQRDSAMYRCASSSRRPRETQYFGPGTRLLVL.

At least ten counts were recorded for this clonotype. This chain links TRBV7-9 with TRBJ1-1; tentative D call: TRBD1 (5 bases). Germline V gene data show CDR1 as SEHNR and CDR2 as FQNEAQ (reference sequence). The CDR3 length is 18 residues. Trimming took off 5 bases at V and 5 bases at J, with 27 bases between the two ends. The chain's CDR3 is CASSPAGQGEVRGTEAFF. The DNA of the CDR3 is TGTGCCAGCAGCCCGGCCGGGCAGGGTGAGGTAAGAGGGACTGAAGCTTTCTTT.

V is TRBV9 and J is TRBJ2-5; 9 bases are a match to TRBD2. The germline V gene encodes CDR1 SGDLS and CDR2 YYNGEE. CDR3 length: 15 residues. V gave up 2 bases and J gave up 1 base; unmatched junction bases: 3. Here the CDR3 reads CASSVVAGAQETQYF. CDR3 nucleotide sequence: TGTGCCAGCAGCGTTGTAGCGGGGGCCCAAGAGACCCAGTACTTC.

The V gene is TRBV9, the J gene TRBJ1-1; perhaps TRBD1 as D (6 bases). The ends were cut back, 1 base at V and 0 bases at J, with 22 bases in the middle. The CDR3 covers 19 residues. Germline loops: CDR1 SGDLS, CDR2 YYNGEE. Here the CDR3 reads CASSVRDLTGLAVNTEAFF. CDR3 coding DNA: TGTGCCAGCAGCGTAAGGGATCTGACAGGCCTAGCGGTGAACACTGAAGCTTTCTTT.

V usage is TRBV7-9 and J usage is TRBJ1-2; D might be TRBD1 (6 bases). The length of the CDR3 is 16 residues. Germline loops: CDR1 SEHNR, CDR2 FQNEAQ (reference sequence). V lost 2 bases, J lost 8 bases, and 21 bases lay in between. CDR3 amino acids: CASSLLDNGDIGGYTF. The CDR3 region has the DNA TGTGCCAGCAGCTTATTGGATAATGGGGACATAGGGGGCTACACCTTC.

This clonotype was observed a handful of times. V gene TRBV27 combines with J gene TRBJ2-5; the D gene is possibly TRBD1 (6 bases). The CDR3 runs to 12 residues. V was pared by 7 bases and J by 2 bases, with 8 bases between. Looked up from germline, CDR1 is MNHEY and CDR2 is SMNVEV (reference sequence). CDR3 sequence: CASIGQQETQYF. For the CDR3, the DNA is TGTGCCAGCATCGGACAGCAAGAGACCCAGTACTTC.

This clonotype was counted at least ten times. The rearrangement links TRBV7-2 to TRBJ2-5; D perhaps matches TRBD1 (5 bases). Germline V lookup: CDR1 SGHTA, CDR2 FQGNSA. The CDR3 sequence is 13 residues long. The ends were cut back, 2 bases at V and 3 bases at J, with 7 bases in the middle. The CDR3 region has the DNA TGTGCCAGCAGCTTAAAAGGGGAAGAGACCCAGTACTTC. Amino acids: CASSLKGEETQYF.

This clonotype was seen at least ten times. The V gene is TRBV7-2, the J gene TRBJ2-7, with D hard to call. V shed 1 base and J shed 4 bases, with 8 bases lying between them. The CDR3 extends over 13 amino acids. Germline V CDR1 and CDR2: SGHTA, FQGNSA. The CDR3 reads CASSLGPRYEQYV. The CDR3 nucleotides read TGTGCCAGCAGCTTAGGGCCACGATACGAGCAGTACGTC.

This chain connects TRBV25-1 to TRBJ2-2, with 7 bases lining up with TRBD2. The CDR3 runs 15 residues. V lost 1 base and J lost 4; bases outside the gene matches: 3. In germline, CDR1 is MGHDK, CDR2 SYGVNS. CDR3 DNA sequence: TGTGCCAGCAGTGAATGGGGGGGTCCCACCGGGGAGCTGTTTTTT. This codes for CASSEWGGPTGELFF. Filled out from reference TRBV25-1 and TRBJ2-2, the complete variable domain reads EADIYQTPRYLVIGTGKKITLECSQTMGHDKMYWYQQDPGMELHLIHYSYGVNSTEKGDLSSESTVSRIRTEHFPLTLESARPSHTSQYLCASSEWGGPTGELFFGEGSRLTVL.

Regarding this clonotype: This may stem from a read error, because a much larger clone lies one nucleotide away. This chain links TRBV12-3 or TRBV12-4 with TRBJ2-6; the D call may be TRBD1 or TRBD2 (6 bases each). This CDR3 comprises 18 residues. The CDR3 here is CASSLTGRPSSGGNVLTF. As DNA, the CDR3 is TGTGCCAGCAGCCTAACAGGGAGGCCTAGCTCTGGGGGCAACGTCCTGACTTTC.

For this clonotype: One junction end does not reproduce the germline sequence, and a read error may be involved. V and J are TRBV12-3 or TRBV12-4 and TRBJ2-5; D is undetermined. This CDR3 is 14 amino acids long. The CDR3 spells CASRLDTVQETQYF. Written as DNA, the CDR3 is TGTGCCAGCAGGTTAGACACAGTTCAAGAGACCCAGTACTTC.